This T cell receptor (beta chain) stems from a study of T cells after posttransplantation cyclophosphamide. Only in-frame clones appear in the TCRdb table, and some are missing; sequencing was by immunoSEQ multiplex PCR. Observed are about 25,000 clones, no singletons, with the top ten taking about 1.5%. Trimming stripped 5 bases from V and 3 bases from J, with 17 bases between. The CDR3 is 15 amino acids. Germline CDR1 is MNHEY and CDR2 is SVGAGI. The sample holds many counts of this clone. The receptor was isolated from a man between 50 and 59 years old in good health, CMV-negative, and a related stem cell transplant donor. Sequencing input: PBMCs. V is TRBV6-5 and J is TRBJ2-7; the D gene is possibly TRBD2 (5 bases). The CDR3 nucleotides are TGTGCCAGCAGTGCGGGCGCGGGCTGGGACTACGAGCAGTACTTC. Protein product: CASSAGAGWDYEQYF.